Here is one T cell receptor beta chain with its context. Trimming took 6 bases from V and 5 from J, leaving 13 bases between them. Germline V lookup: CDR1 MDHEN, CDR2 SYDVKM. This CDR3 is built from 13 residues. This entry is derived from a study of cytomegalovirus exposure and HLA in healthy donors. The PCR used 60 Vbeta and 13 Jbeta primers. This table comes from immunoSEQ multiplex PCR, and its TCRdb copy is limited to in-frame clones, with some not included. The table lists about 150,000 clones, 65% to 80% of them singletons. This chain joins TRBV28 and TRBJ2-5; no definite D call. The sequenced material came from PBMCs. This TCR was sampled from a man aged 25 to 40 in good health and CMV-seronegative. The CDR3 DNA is TGTGCCAGCAGCCCAGGTATTATGGAGACCCAGTACTTC. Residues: CASSPGIMETQYF.